The 2 T cell receptor beta chains presented below share a single source sample, sequenced in a study of T cell changes during pregnancy in multiple sclerosis. Measured with immunoSEQ multiplex PCR; TCRdb has only the in-frame clones, and not every one. The table records about 36,000 clones, 93% of them present only once. This specimen was CD4+ T cells from peripheral blood mononuclear cells, taken in the first trimester of pregnancy. All receptors derive from a female donor with multiple sclerosis, enrolled in a pregnancy study.

The V and J genes are TRBV27 and TRBJ1-5; 11 positions agree with TRBD1. The CDR3 spans 16 residues. The trim removed 3 bases at V and 4 bases at J, leaving 5 bases unmatched. Germline assignment: CDR1 MNHEY and CDR2 SMNVEV (reference sequence). The CDR3: CASSFPGQGANQPQHF. CDR3 in DNA: TGTGCCAGCAGTTTCCCTGGACAGGGGGCAAATCAGCCCCAGCATTTT.

The chain links TRBV6-1 to TRBJ1-4; D gene ambiguous. CDR3 size: 14 residues. Germline CDR1 reads MNHNS; CDR2 reads SASEGT. Deletions cut 5 bases from V and 3 bases from J, with 10 bases between. The CDR3, as DNA: TGTGCCAGCAGTAGACACCTACCTAATGAAAAACTGTTTTTT. This gives the protein CASSRHLPNEKLFF.